The 27 T cell receptor beta chains below come from one sample, sequenced in a study of blood T cells in healthy people across ages. Primed by a sample-barcoded 5' primer and a J-beta primer mix, a second PCR proceeded for 7 to 11 cycles. TCRdb ran MiXCR on the 5' RACE reads and lists one entry per CDR3 protein. The sample lists 2 million or so distinct CDR3 sequences; about 50% were seen once. The sequenced sample was blood. All receptors derive from a woman aged 40 to 55 in good health.

This clonotype was counted a few times. The rearrangement links TRBV29-1 to TRBJ2-5, with 10 bases identical to TRBD2. This CDR3 contains 13 residues. Germline CDR1 and CDR2: SQVTM and ANQGSEA. Germline trimming cut 6 bases from V and 4 bases from J; bases unmatched to any gene: 5. CDR3: CSVDRLAGETQYF. In nucleotides, the CDR3 is TGCAGCGTGGACAGACTAGCGGGAGAGACCCAGTACTTC.

J is TRBJ2-5 and V is TRBV27, with no clear D. The J call is in doubt because the DNA end fits TRBJ2-7 better. Germline V gene sequence: CDR1 MNHEY, CDR2 SMNVEV (reference sequence). CDR3 size: 14 residues. The CDR3 loop reads CASRPPLPEDEQYF. The CDR3 coding sequence is TGTGCCAGCAGGCCTCCTCTCCCTGAGGACGAGCAGTACTTC.

This clonotype has just a few counts. V and J are TRBV5-1 and TRBJ2-7, with D perhaps assigned TRBD1 or TRBD2 (7 bases each). The J call may be wrong; the DNA end is better matched by TRBJ2-4. The CDR3 has 14 amino acids. Germline lookup yields CDR1 SGHRS and CDR2 YFSETQ. In DNA, the CDR3 is TGCGCCAGCAGCGTTGACAGGGAGGGAAACATTCAGTACTTC. This codes for CASSVDREGNIQYF.

The V gene is TRBV2, the J gene TRBJ2-3; D tentatively fits TRBD1 or TRBD2 (5 bases each). CDR3 length: 14 residues. Deletions cut 5 bases from V and 0 bases from J, with 9 bases between. Germline V gene lookup returns CDR1 SNHLY and CDR2 FYNNEI. The CDR3 sequence: CASSRGESTDTQYF. In nucleotides, the CDR3 is TGTGCCAGCAGTCGAGGGGAGAGCACAGATACGCAGTATTTT.

This clonotype showed up just once. At one end, the junction sequence differs from germline, possibly due to a read error. The chain is built from TRBV11-2 and TRBJ2-5; 15 bases line up with TRBD2. The CDR3 has 17 residues. Looked up from germline, CDR1 is SGHAT and CDR2 is FQNNGV. In DNA, the CDR3 is TGTGCCAACAGCTTAGGGACTAGCGGGGGGTACCAAGAGACCCAGTACTTC. Its translation: CANSLGTSGGYQETQYF.

J is TRBJ2-4 and V is TRBV12-3 or TRBV12-4; D may match TRBD1 or TRBD2 (6 bases each). Trimming cost V 10 bases and J 13 bases, with 29 bases left between them. The CDR3 loop spans 15 amino acids. This CDR3 is CATNPGGHTSYKQYF. CDR3 sequence (DNA): TGTGCCACCAACCCCGGGGGACATACCTCCTACAAGCAGTACTTC.

This chain uses TRBV20-1 with TRBJ2-5; 7 positions match TRBD2. The J segment lost 2 bases and the V segment lost 3 bases, leaving 12 bases of the junction unmatched. The CDR3 extends over 16 amino acids. Germline V CDR1 and CDR2: DFQATT, SNEGSKA (reference sequence). In DNA form, the CDR3 reads TGCAGTGCTAGGTCTAGCGGAGGGTACCTTCAAGAGACCCAGTACTTC. As protein: CSARSSGGYLQETQYF.

In its sample, this clonotype was seen a few times. The V gene is TRBV7-2, the J gene TRBJ2-5; 12 positions match TRBD2. This CDR3 is built from 14 residues. Germline V CDR1 and CDR2: SGHTA, FQGNSA. Trimming at V came to 5 bases and at J to 7 bases, leaving 5 bases not matched to a gene. The CDR3 bases are TGTGCCAGCAGCCGCCAGGGACTAGCGGGGACCCAGTACTTC. Translated, it gives CASSRQGLAGTQYF.

The chain employs TRBV29-1 and TRBJ2-5; 9 nucleotides agree with TRBD1. CDR3 length equals 12 residues. The germline V gene encodes CDR1 SQVTM and CDR2 ANQGSEA. V shed 7 bases and J 10 bases; nucleotides not matched to a gene: 10. Written as DNA, the CDR3 is TGCAGCGAGGGACAGGGTTCGGGAATCCAGTACTTC. It codes for CSEGQGSGIQYF.

This clonotype appeared a few times. The J gene is TRBJ2-3, the V gene TRBV12-3 or TRBV12-4; D possibly uses TRBD1 or TRBD2 (6 bases each). This CDR3 has 13 residues. The V end was cut by 6 bases, the J end by 5 bases, with 12 bases between. The CDR3 DNA is TGTGCCAGCAGCCCGGGGGCGGAAGATACGCAGTATTTT. Translation: CASSPGAEDTQYF.

The genes are TRBV20-1 and TRBJ2-7, with 7 bases lining up with TRBD1. Germline-derived CDR1 and CDR2 are DFQATT and SNEGSKA (reference sequence). The CDR3 consists of 13 residues. The CDR3 nucleotides are TGCAGCACTTCCCGGGACAGCCCCTACGAGCAGTACTTC. Translating gives CSTSRDSPYEQYF.

V gene TRBV7-9 combines with J gene TRBJ1-5; TRBD1 agrees at 7 bases. Per germline, CDR1 SEHNR and CDR2 FQNEAQ (reference sequence). J was trimmed by 3 bases and V by 2 bases; bases with no gene match: 7. CDR3 length: 16 residues. CDR3 nucleotides: TGTGCCAGCAGCTTAAACAGGGGAAGGGTCAATCAGCCCCAGCATTTT. Protein product: CASSLNRGRVNQPQHF.

This clonotype was found a few times. The chain uses TRBV29-1 and TRBJ1-1; D may be TRBD1 (6 bases). CDR1 is SQVTM, CDR2 ANQGSEA, per germline. This CDR3 region has 15 residues. V was pared by 0 bases and J by 4 bases, with 15 bases between. In nucleotides, the CDR3 is TGCAGCGTTGAAGATGGTGCCGGACAGTCCACTGAAGCTTTCTTT. Its protein product is CSVEDGAGQSTEAFF.

This clonotype is a singleton in its sample. The V call is TRBV11-2, the J call TRBJ2-3; D ambiguous. The germline V gene encodes CDR1 SGHAT and CDR2 FQNNGV. The CDR3 has 15 amino acids. The V end was cut by 5 bases, the J end by 6 bases, with 18 bases between. For the CDR3, the DNA is TGTGCCAGCAGCCCCCAAACGGCCTTTGGCGATACGCAGTATTTT. Residues: CASSPQTAFGDTQYF.

This chain connects TRBV6-5 to TRBJ1-2; D is undetermined. Looked up from germline, CDR1 is MNHEY and CDR2 is SVGAGI. The CDR3 has 14 amino acids. The V end lost 2 bases, the J end lost 4 bases, and 11 bases lay between the germline ends. CDR3 in amino acids: CASSYTGGGYGYTF. In nucleotides, the CDR3 is TGTGCCAGCAGTTACACGGGAGGAGGCTATGGCTACACCTTC.

V gene TRBV7-9 combines with J gene TRBJ2-1; unclear D gene. The CDR3 is 14 amino acids. With 6 bases removed from V and 0 bases from J, the gap between germline ends came to 9 bases. Germline V gives CDR1 SEHNR, CDR2 FQNEAQ (reference sequence). The CDR3 DNA is TGTGCCAGCAGATCCTCGGCCTCCTACAATGAGCAGTTCTTC. Encoded protein: CASRSSASYNEQFF.

About this clonotype: At one boundary the junction diverges from the germline segment, which might be a read error. This sequence joins TRBV5-5 and TRBJ2-1, with D hard to call. Germline CDR1 is SGHKS and CDR2 is YYEKEE (reference sequence). The CDR3 is 15 amino acids. CDR3 in DNA: TGTGCCAGCAGCCCCTCTCCGGAAATCTACACTGAGCAGTTCTTC. This encodes CASSPSPEIYTEQFF.

This clonotype was found once. The chain has TRBV29-1 and TRBJ1-1, with D uncertain. V was shortened by 3 bases and J by 1 base, with 9 bases between the two germline ends. Germline V lookup: CDR1 SQVTM, CDR2 ANQGSEA. The CDR3 is made up of 13 amino acids. CDR3 in DNA: TGCAGCGTTGATTCCCCAGGGAACACTGAAGCTTTCTTT. Translating it yields CSVDSPGNTEAFF.

Notes on this clonotype: The conserved phenylalanine or tryptophan normally closing the CDR3 is absent here, so this likely arose from a read error. V is TRBV20-1 and J is TRBJ2-4, with D perhaps TRBD1 or TRBD2 (6 bases each). The end of the DNA aligns better with TRBJ2-7, so the J call may be wrong. The CDR3 has 16 amino acids. CDR1 is DFQATT and CDR2 is SNEGSKA in the germline V gene (reference sequence). The chain's CDR3 is CSAQSPSGALSYEQYY. The CDR3, as DNA: TGCAGTGCTCAGTCCCCTTCGGGGGCCCTCTCCTACGAGCAGTACTAC.

The chain links TRBV20-1 to TRBJ2-1, with 7 bases identical to TRBD1. Germline V gene data show CDR1 as DFQATT and CDR2 as SNEGSKA (reference sequence). The CDR3 sequence is 15 residues long. Trimming at V came to 6 bases and at J to 2 bases, leaving 10 bases not matched to a gene. This chain's CDR3 is CSAPPPGQTYNEQFF. CDR3 sequence (DNA): TGCAGTGCGCCACCCCCGGGACAGACCTACAATGAGCAGTTCTTC.

The table lists this clonotype with a few counts. The gene calls are TRBV24-1 and TRBJ2-7; D possibly uses TRBD1 or TRBD2 (5 bases each). CDR1 and CDR2 from the germline V gene are KGHDR and SFDVKD. The V end lost 3 bases, the J end lost 4 bases, and 12 bases lay between the germline ends. The CDR3 runs to 14 residues. CDR3 sequence (DNA): TGTGCCACCAGTGATCCGGGACGGCCTTACGAGCAGTACTTC. Translation gives CATSDPGRPYEQYF.

The table lists this clonotype with a few counts. The V gene is TRBV28, the J gene TRBJ2-5; 8 bases are shared with TRBD1. The CDR3 consists of 13 residues. Per germline, CDR1 MDHEN and CDR2 SYDVKM. The ends lost 8 bases at V and 5 bases at J; junction bases unmatched: 7. The DNA of the CDR3 is TGTGCCAGCCTCCTGGACAGGGCTGAGACCCAGTACTTC. Its translation is CASLLDRAETQYF.

Note on this clonotype: One end of the junction fails to match germline, which may point to a read error. J is TRBJ1-5 and V is TRBV6-1, with D possibly matching TRBD1 (5 bases). The CDR3 extends over 13 amino acids. Per germline, CDR1 MNHNS and CDR2 SASEGT. Here the CDR3 DNA reads TGTGCCAGCAGTGCACAGGCAAATCAGCCCCGGCATTTT. Its translation: CASSAQANQPRHF.

The chain uses TRBV13 and TRBJ1-1; D perhaps matches TRBD1 (5 bases). The germline CDR1 and CDR2 sequences are PRHDT and FYEKMQ (reference sequence). V was pared by 0 bases and J by 0 bases, with 11 bases between. The CDR3 contains 16 residues. The CDR3 here is CASSLGPRQLNTEAFF. The CDR3 bases are TGTGCCAGCAGCTTAGGTCCCAGACAGCTGAACACTGAAGCTTTCTTT.

Note on this clonotype: Germline and junction disagree at one end, which may indicate a read error. The chain links TRBV5-1 to TRBJ2-3; D remains ambiguous. CDR3 length: 14 amino acids. Germline lookup yields CDR1 SGHRS and CDR2 YFSETQ. Here the CDR3 DNA reads TGCACCAGCACAAATGGGCCTAGCACAGATACGCAGTATTTT. Protein sequence: CTSTNGPSTDTQYF.

This clonotype occurred a few times. The genes are TRBV29-1 and TRBJ2-7; D gene unclear. The CDR3 is 14 residues long. V was clipped by 3 bases and J by 7 bases, with 19 bases between them. The V gene's germline CDR1 is SQVTM and CDR2 ANQGSEA. The chain's CDR3 is CSVEGTESYNEQYF. CDR3 nucleotides: TGCAGCGTTGAGGGAACGGAATCCTACAATGAGCAGTACTTC.

This rearrangement joins TRBV7-2 to TRBJ1-1; 7 bases align to TRBD1. CDR1 and CDR2 from the germline V gene are SGHTA and FQGNSA. J lost 7 bases, V lost 3 bases, and 8 bases had no gene match. The CDR3 consists of 14 residues. The CDR3 region is CASSLLQGRGEAFF. The CDR3 DNA follows: TGTGCCAGCAGCTTGCTACAGGGGAGGGGTGAAGCTTTCTTT.